This T cell receptor beta chain is drawn from a study of T cell responses to AZD1222 COVID-19 vaccine (dated by TCRdb to about 2021). For the study in its entirety: TCR sequencing covered fewer than 250 trial participants: approximately 200 given two doses of AZD1222 and 26 given two doses of MenACWY control vaccine. Enrollment into the trials was organized by age into subgroups of 18-55, 56-69 and 70-plus years, and those subgroups contained roughly 150, 30 and 60 TCR-sequenced participants, respectively.

The CDR3 regions of human TCRbeta chains were analyzed by immunosequencing. Per the original workflow: TCRs in the repertoires were compared against a reference library of SARS-CoV-2-specific TCRs that had been generated with the MIRA antigen-specificity platform. Breadth was defined as the fraction of unique TCRs that were SARS-CoV-2-associated, and depth was defined as the fraction of total T cells that were SARS-CoV-2-associated. Using the MIRA data, each spike-specific TCR was assigned both to the spike region to which the TCR was reactive and to a CD4 or CD8 class. Log10-transformed breadth and depth values were compared by one-way ANOVA with Sidak's multiple comparisons tests. This is the immuneACCESS table as TCRdb keeps it, with only in-frame sequences that have V and J called. A part of the clones is gone; compared with another copy, unresolved V genes explain less than half, and the rest is unexplained. V and J calls and clone size are those listed in that table; D and trimming were worked out from the DNA. For this sample the table gives around 120,000 clones, of which approximately 92% were detected only once. The ten largest clones represent 0.85% to 1.2% of the sample.

About this clone itself: It lacks a known antigen. No base quality information exists; no much larger clone differs at one position.

The time point label corresponds to: about 28 days (+/-7) after the second vaccine dose. Because spike-specific TCR depth and breadth did not differ between the two schedules, AZD1222 recipients who got a second dose at roughly 4 weeks were pooled with those who got a second dose at roughly 12 weeks. The vaccinee samples were drawn from two UK trials, COV001 and COV002, one of which was a single-blind randomized controlled phase 2/3 trial testing AZD1222 (ChAdOx1 nCoV-19) in healthy adults. For TCRbeta chain sequencing, PBMC samples were collected from trial participants at day 0 and at day 28 after the second dose. Overall results and qualifications from the work: Reportedly, close to half of the unique spike-specific TCRs recognized epitopes lying outside the regions that are mutated in the B.1.351 and B.1.1.7 variants. After two AZD1222 doses, both the breadth and the depth of spike-specific TCRs were significantly higher than at day 0 and than in MenACWY recipients. Conclusions about previously exposed vaccinees are limited because only six or seven AZD1222 recipients were SARS-CoV-2 seropositive at baseline. The 56-69-year group was small, and its depth increase did not reach significance, likely because of low power. Participants were mostly white British, with more females than males. The authors suggested clonal diversity may have been underestimated. Because no day 14 peak-response samples were available, repertoires were characterized only after the peak T cell response. The vaccine-associated CD4 TCRs covered the entire spike protein, and the dominant responses fell in regions 160-218 and 743-854.

From a lookup of the germline V gene, CDR1 and CDR2 are LGHNA and YNFKEQ. The CDR3 covers 14 residues, taking in both the cysteine and the phenylalanine. Kept here is only the CDR3 DNA, which spans 42 bases and is read in frame from base 1. Trimming accounts for 8 bases at V and 4 bases at J, while the number of junction bases matched to no gene is 8. The sequence was collected from an adult who received the AZD1222 COVID-19 vaccine. This material consisted of peripheral blood, taken 28 days after the second AZD1222 dose. The sequence is built from TRBV4-2 and TRBJ2-5, with 9 junctional bases fitting TRBD2. The sequence in DNA is TGTGCCAGCGGGCTAGCGGGACGTTTAGAGACCCAGTACTTC. Its protein is CASGLAGRLETQYF.